The following is a TCR beta chain sequence with its context. Trimming left V 2 bases short and J 7 bases short, with 11 bases between. CDR1 is ENHRY and CDR2 is SYGVKD in the germline V gene. This CDR3 has 13 amino acids. This record belongs to a study of beta chain features in type 1 diabetes. Isolated RNA was reverse transcribed in full, so expressed TCRB transcripts were sequenced. Assay: immunoSEQ multiplex PCR; the TCRdb copy retains only in-frame clones and omits some. The sample contains a few hundred thousand clones, 10% to 15% of which appear only once. The TCR originated in a man between 18 and 35 years old in good health. The sample comprised naive CD4+ T cells from blood. The rearrangement uses TRBV10-3 and TRBJ2-5, with D possibly matching TRBD2 (6 bases). CDR3 nucleotides: TGTGCCATCAGTGAGGCCGCGGGACCGACCCAGTACTTC. Protein sequence: CAISEAAGPTQYF.